The sequence of this T cell receptor (beta chain) was determined in a study of T-cell memory formation after mild COVID-19 (dated by TCRdb to the early 2020s). Looking at the study overall: TCR sequence clusters from the two donors were found to be largely donor specific. Two young, previously healthy adult volunteers made up the cohort, one male and one female. Longitudinal TCRalpha and TCRbeta repertoire sequencing tracked T-cell clones expanding and contracting after mild COVID-19 in a couple of donors.

In the case of this clonotype: Its recognized antigen is unknown. No base qualities exist here, and no much larger clone lies one base off it.

What the work shows at the level of the full study, not this receptor alone: Only a couple of mild cases were covered in the study, and larger cohorts including severe cases with pre-infection samples were considered necessary. Clones that contracted from day 15 to 85 showed balanced CD4/CD8 phenotypes, whereas a second wave of clones that expanded from day 15 to 37 leaned towards CD4+. The detection of some responding clones in pre-infection memory suggests that pre-existing cross-reactive memory T cells joined the SARS-CoV-2 response. Contracting CD4+ clones turned up mainly in the CM and EM memory subsets, whereas EMRA was where CD8+ clones were enriched. SARS-CoV-2 specificity was not confirmed for the second-wave clones peaking on day 37.

Ficoll-Paque density gradient centrifugation was used to isolate PBMCs. Sequencing instrument: Illumina NovaSeq 6000. cDNA libraries for TCRalpha and TCRbeta were prepared by 5'RACE using constant-segment primers, with sample barcodes and unique molecular identifiers added. Trizol reagent was used to extract RNA from every sample. The libraries were amplified in two PCR steps, and the second step added a second sample barcode and Illumina TruSeq adapters. Libraries were sequenced on an Illumina NovaSeq with 2 x 150 bp paired-end reads. Per the authors' processing: With migec v1.2.7, reads were demultiplexed and then collapsed into UMI-guided consensus sequences. Using mixcr v2.1.11, UMI consensuses were aligned to TRA and TRB V and J templates and then assembled into clonotypes. A clonotype was counted as expanded or contracted only if both edgeR and NoisET called the change significant, with noise models trained on biological replicates. For edgeR calls, the thresholds were a false discovery rate-adjusted p below 0.01 and a log2 fold-change of 1. As an exploratory analysis of dynamics, max-normalized trajectories of the 1000 most abundant clonotypes were examined with PCA combined with hierarchical clustering. Separately sequenced CD4+ and CD8+ repertoires were used to assign a CD4 or CD8 phenotype to each responding clone. In TCRdb, the public reads were trimmed at Q25 with fastp and aligned with MiXCR, with productive beta chains retained. Every distinct CDR3 protein forms one entry, paired with its most common genes and DNA. The V and J calls come from TCRdb's annotation, not from the publication. For this sample the table gives 150,000 to 200,000 distinct CDR3 sequences, of which about 28% were detected only once. 12% of the sample goes to the ten largest clones.

The sequence was collected from an adult woman who had mild COVID-19 (a few samples of this study predate the infection). The sample titles of this study are shuffled in the database, so cell type and time point are left out; the donor was told from shared clones. The specimen sequenced was PBMCs or a T cell subset sorted from them (not recorded which).

CDR3 reads: CASTPRGGINEQYF. The DNA reads TGTGCCAGCACCCCCAGGGGGGGCATCAACGAGCAGTACTTC. The sequence links TRBV28 to TRBJ2-7; the D segment might be TRBD1 or TRBD2, since each matches 7 bases. Including the terminal cysteine and phenylalanine, the CDR3 comprises 14 residues. Left in the record is the CDR3 DNA by itself, 42 bases read in frame from the first base. CDR1 and CDR2 are drawn from the germline V gene: MDHEN, SYDVKM. V was cut back by 7 bases and J by 5 bases, leaving a gap of 18 bases between them.